This record covers a single T cell receptor (beta chain). The study sampled nominally healthy donors, though unrecorded immune exposures were likely. The CDR3 length is 16 residues. V was clipped by 3 bases and J by 6 bases; unmatched bases: 6. The germline V gene has CDR1 KGHSH and CDR2 LQKENI. The data are from a study of cytomegalovirus exposure and HLA in healthy donors. A multiplex PCR was run with 60 Vbeta primers and 13 Jbeta primers. TCRdb's table, derived via immunoSEQ multiplex PCR, lists solely in-frame clones and lacks some. The data hold 75,000 to 100,000 clones, with 70% to 80% observed a single time.

This TCR was recovered from a man aged 60 to 69 in good health and CMV-seropositive. The chain has TRBV18 and TRBJ1-5, with TRBD1 identical over 12 bases. Sequencing was done on a sample of PBMCs. The CDR3 reads CASSPRDRGLGQPQHF. The DNA for the CDR3 is TGTGCCAGCTCACCGCGGGACAGGGGGCTTGGTCAGCCCCAGCATTTT.